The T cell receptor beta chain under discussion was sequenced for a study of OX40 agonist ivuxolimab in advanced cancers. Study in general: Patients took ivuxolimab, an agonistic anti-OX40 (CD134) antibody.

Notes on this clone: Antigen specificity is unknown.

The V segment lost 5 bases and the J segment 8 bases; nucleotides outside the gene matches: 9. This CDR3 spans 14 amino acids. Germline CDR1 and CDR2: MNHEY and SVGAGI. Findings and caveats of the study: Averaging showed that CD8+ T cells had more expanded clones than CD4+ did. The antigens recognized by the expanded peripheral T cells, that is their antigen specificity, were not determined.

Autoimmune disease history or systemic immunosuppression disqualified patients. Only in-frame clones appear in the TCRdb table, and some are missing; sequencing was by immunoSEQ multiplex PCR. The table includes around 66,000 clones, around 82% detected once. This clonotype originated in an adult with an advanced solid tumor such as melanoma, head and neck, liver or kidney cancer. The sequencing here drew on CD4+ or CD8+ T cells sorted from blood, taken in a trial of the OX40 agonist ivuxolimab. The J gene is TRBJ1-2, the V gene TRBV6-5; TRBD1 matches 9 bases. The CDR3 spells CASSERTGARGYTF. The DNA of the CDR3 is TGTGCCAGCAGTGAACGGACAGGGGCCCGCGGCTACACCTTC.